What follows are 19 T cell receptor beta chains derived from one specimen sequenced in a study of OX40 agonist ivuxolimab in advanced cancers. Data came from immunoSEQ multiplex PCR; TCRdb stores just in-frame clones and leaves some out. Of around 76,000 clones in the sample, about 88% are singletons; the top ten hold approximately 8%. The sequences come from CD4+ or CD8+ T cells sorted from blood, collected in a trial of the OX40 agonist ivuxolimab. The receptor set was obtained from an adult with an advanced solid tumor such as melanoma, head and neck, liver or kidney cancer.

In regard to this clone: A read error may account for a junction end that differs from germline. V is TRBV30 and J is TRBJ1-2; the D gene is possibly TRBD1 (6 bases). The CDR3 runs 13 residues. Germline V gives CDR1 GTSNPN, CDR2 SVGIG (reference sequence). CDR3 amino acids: CARSVLKGDGYTF. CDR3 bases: TGTGCCCGGAGTGTACTGAAGGGGGATGGCTACACCTTC. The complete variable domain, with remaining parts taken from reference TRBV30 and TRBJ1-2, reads SQTIHQWPATLVQPVGSPLSLECTVEGTSNPNLYWYRQAAGRGLQLLFYSVGIGQISSEVPQNLSASRPQDRQFILSSKKLLLSDSGFYLCARSVLKGDGYTFGSGTRLTVV.

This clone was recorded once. This CDR3 reads CASSVRDVGYEQYF. CDR3 coding DNA: TGTGCCAGCAGCGTCCGGGACGTAGGCTACGAGCAGTACTTC. The rearrangement links TRBV9 to TRBJ2-7; D tentatively fits TRBD1 or TRBD2 (5 bases each). CDR1 and CDR2 from the germline V gene are SGDLS and YYNGEE. V dropped 2 bases and J dropped 3 bases, with 12 bases sitting between them. The CDR3 spans 14 residues.

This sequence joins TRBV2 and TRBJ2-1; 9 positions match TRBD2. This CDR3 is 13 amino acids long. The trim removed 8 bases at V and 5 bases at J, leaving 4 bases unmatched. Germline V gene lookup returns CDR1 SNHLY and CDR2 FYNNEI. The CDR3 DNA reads TGTGCCAGCGGCTTAGCGGGGGACAATGAGCAGTTCTTC. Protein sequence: CASGLAGDNEQFF. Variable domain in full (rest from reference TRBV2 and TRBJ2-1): EPEVTQTPSHQVTQMGQEVILRCVPISNHLYFYWYRQILGQKVEFLVSFYNNEISEKSEIFDDQFSVERPDGSNFTLKIRSTKLEDSAMYFCASGLAGDNEQFFGPGTRLTVL.

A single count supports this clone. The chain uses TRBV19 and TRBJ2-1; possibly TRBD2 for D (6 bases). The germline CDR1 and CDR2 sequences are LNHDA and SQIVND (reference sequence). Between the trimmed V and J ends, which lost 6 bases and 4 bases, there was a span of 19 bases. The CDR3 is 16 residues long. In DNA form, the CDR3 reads TGTGCCAGTAGCCTCTCCCGGGACTTCACTTACAATGAGCAGTTCTTC. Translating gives CASSLSRDFTYNEQFF.

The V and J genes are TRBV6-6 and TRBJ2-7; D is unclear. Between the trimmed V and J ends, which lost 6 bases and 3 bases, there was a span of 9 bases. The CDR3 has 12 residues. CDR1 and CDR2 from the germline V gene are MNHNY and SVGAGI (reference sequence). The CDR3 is CASSPSFYEQYF. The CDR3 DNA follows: TGTGCCAGCAGCCCTAGTTTCTACGAGCAGTACTTC.

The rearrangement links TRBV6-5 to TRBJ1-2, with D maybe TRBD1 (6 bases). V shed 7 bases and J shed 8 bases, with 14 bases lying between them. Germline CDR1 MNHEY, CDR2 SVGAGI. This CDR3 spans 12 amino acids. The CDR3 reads CASKNKGGGYTF. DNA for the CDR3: TGTGCCAGCAAGAACAAGGGGGGCGGCTACACCTTC.

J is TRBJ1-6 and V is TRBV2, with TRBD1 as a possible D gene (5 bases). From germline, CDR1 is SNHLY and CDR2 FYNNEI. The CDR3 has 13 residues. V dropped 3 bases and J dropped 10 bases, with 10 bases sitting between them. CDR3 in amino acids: CASSDQGDSPLHF. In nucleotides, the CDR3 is TGTGCCAGCAGTGACCAGGGAGACTCACCCCTCCACTTT.

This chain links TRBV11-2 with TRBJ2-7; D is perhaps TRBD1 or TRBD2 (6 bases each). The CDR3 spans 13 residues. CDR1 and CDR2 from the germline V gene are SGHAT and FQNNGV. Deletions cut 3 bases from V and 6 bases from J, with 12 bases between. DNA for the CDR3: TGTGCCAGCAGCTTCGGGGGCGGTGGCGAGCAGTACTTC. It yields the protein CASSFGGGGEQYF.

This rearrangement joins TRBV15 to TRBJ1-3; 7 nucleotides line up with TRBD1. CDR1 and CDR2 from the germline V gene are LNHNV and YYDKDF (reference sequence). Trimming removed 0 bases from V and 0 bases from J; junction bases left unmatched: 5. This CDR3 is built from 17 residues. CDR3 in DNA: TGTGCCACCAGCAGAGACCCAAACAGGGGCTCTGGAAACACCATATATTTT. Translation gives CATSRDPNRGSGNTIYF.

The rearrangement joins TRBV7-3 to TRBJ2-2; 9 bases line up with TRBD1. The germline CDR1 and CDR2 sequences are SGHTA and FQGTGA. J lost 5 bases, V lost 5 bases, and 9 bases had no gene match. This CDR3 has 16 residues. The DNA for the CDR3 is TGTGCCAGCAGCCAGACCCGACAGGGGGGGACCGGGGAGCTGTTTTTT. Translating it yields CASSQTRQGGTGELFF.

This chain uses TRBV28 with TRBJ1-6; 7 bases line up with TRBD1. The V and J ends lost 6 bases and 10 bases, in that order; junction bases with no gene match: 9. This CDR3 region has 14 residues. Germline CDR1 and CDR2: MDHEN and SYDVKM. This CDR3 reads CASSIRQGRSPLHF. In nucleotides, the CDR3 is TGTGCCAGCAGCATTAGACAGGGTCGATCACCCCTCCACTTT.

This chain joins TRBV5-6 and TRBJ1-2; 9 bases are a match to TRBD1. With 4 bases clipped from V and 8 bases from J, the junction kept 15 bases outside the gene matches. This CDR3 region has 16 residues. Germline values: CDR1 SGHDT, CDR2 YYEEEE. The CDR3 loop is CASSPEVGDRANGYTF. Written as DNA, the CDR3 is TGTGCCAGCAGCCCGGAGGTCGGGGACAGGGCGAACGGCTACACCTTC.

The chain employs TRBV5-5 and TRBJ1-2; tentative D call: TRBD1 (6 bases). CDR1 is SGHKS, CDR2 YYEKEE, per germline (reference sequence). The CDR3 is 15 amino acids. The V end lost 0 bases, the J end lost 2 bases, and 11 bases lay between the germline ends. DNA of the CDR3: TGTGCCAGCAGCTTGGGGACAGCCGTAAACTATGGCTACACCTTC. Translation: CASSLGTAVNYGYTF.

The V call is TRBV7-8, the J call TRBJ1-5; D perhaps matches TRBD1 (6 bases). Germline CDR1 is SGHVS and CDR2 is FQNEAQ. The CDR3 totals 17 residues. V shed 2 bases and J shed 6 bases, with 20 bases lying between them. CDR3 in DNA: TGTGCCAGCAGCTTATCTTCATCGTGGGGGGCAGCTCAGCCCCAGCATTTT. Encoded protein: CASSLSSSWGAAQPQHF.

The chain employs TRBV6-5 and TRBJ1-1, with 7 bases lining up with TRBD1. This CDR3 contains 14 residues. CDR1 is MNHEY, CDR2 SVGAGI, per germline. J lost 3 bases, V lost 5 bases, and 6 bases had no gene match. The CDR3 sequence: CASSRDREYTEAFF. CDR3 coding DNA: TGTGCCAGCAGTCGAGACAGGGAATACACTGAAGCTTTCTTT.

For the CDR3, the DNA is TGTGCCAGCAGCTTAACAGCTAGCTCCTACGAGCAGTACTTC. It translates to CASSLTASSYEQYF. The rearrangement joins TRBV7-3 to TRBJ2-7, with no clear D. This CDR3 has 14 residues. V was shortened by 0 bases and J by 0 bases, with 6 bases between the two germline ends. Germline lookup yields CDR1 SGHTA and CDR2 FQGTGA.

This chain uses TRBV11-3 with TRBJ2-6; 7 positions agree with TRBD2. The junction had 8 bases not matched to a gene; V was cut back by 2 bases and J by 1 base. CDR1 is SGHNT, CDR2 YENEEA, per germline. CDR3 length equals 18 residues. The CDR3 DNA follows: TGTGCCAGCAGCTTAAACCCAGGGAGGGGATCTGGGGCCAACGTCCTGACTTTC. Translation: CASSLNPGRGSGANVLTF.

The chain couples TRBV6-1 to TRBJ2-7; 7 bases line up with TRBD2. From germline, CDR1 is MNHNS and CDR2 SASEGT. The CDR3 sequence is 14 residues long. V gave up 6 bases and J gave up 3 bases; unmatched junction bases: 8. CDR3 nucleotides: TGTGCCAGCAGGGCGGCGGGAGTTCGCTACGAGCAGTACTTC. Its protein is CASRAAGVRYEQYF.

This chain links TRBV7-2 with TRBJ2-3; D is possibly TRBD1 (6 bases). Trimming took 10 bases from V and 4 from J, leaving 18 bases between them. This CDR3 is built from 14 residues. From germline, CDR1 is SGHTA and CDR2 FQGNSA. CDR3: CATRRVQGADTQYF. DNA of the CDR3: TGTGCCACCCGGAGAGTACAGGGAGCAGATACGCAGTATTTT.